Listed here are 3 T cell receptor beta chains from one sample, sequenced in a study of T cell responses to AZD1222 COVID-19 vaccine. TCRdb keeps only in-frame clones here, not all; method: immunoSEQ multiplex PCR. The repertoire consists of 150,000 to 200,000 clones, with over 80% occurring once and the leading ten covering approximately 4.2%. The starting material was peripheral blood, obtained 28 days after the second dose of the MenACWY control vaccine. All receptors derive from an adult who received the MenACWY meningococcal vaccine as a control.

The chain recombines TRBV28 with TRBJ1-1; TRBD1 matches 9 bases. The germline V gene has CDR1 MDHEN and CDR2 SYDVKM. J was trimmed by 0 bases and V by 4 bases; bases with no gene match: 6. This CDR3 contains 16 residues. CDR3 amino acids: CASSSGQGTLNTEAFF. Here the CDR3 DNA reads TGTGCCAGCAGTTCCGGACAGGGGACCCTGAACACTGAAGCTTTCTTT. The variable domain in full, with the rest retrieved from reference TRBV28 and TRBJ1-1, is DVKVTQSSRYLVKRTGEKVFLECVQDMDHENMFWYRQDPGLGLRLIYFSYDVKMKEKGDIPEGYSVSREKKERFSLILESASTNQTSMYLCASSSGQGTLNTEAFFGQGTRLTVV.

This rearrangement joins TRBV30 to TRBJ1-2; D is undetermined. The CDR3 is made up of 14 amino acids. The germline V and J ends were trimmed by 4 bases and 2 bases, with 14 bases remaining between them. Germline CDR1 reads GTSNPN; CDR2 reads SVGIG (reference sequence). DNA for the CDR3: TGTGCCTGGACTTTTTGGGGAGCGAACTATGGCTACACCTTC. Residues: CAWTFWGANYGYTF.

V gene TRBV21-1 combines with J gene TRBJ2-2; whether TRBD1, the table's D call, matches the DNA was not checked. TRBV21-1 is described as a pseudogene. The CDR3 runs 14 residues. For the CDR3, the DNA is TGTGCCAGCACCCCGCCAGGGGCTGACGGGGAGCTGTTTTTT. Translating it yields CASTPPGADGELFF.